This T cell receptor beta chain was captured in a study of OX40 agonist ivuxolimab in advanced cancers. Whole-study findings and limits: At 0.1 to 3.0 mg/kg and by week 6, clonal expansion occurred in CD4+ and CD8+ blood T cells.

The V gene's germline CDR1 is SGHNT and CDR2 YYREEE (reference sequence). The CDR3 spans 15 residues. V lost 3 bases, J lost 5 bases, and 9 bases stayed unmatched. Libraries were prepared by immunoSEQ multiplex PCR; TCRdb keeps only in-frame clonotypes and omits some of them. Among approximately 69,000 clones listed, 84% were seen once. As to this clone: Its antigen remains unknown.

This specimen consisted of CD4+ or CD8+ T cells sorted from blood, obtained in a trial of the OX40 agonist ivuxolimab. The chain carries TRBV5-4 and TRBJ2-7; 9 bases agree with TRBD1. The receptor's source is an adult with an advanced solid tumor such as melanoma, head and neck, liver or kidney cancer. The CDR3 spells CASSSTGTGRHEQYF. As DNA, the CDR3 is TGTGCCAGCAGCTCCACCGGGACAGGGAGACACGAGCAGTACTTC.